The source of this T cell receptor beta chain is a study of cytomegalovirus exposure and HLA in healthy donors. Details on this clone: Its antigen is not identified.

The PCR was carried out with 60 Vbeta primers and 13 Jbeta primers. Repertoires were generated with immunoSEQ multiplex PCR, while TCRdb's copy carries only in-frame clones and drops some. This sample has 130,000 to 150,000 clones, with more than 75% found just once. The CDR3 has 15 residues. The junction had 7 bases not matched to a gene; V was cut back by 4 bases and J by 6 bases. The germline gives CDR1 MDHEN, CDR2 SYDVKM. Findings and caveats of the study: Sequence variants that were highly shared formed a cluster that was likely a sequencing artifact. The study recorded about 160 TCR beta chains that were cytomegalovirus-associated. The authors later linked a missense DCLRE1C variant to TCR beta V- and J-gene trimming.

The source is a male donor in good health and CMV-seronegative. Material: PBMCs. The chain joins TRBV28 to TRBJ2-4; 9 positions agree with TRBD1. As DNA, the CDR3 is TGTGCCAGCAGTTCGGTAGGGACAGGGAGAAACATTCAGTACTTC. This gives the protein CASSSVGTGRNIQYF.